The sequence of this T cell receptor (beta chain) was determined in a study of T cell changes during pregnancy in multiple sclerosis. Germline assignment: CDR1 KGHSH and CDR2 LQKENI. This CDR3 is built from 17 residues. V lost 3 bases, J lost 0 bases, and 6 bases stayed unmatched. Some clones are missing from TCRdb's copy, which holds only in-frame ones; the method was immunoSEQ multiplex PCR. The sample carries about 59,000 clones, around 93% recorded once. V usage is TRBV18 and J usage is TRBJ2-5, with 11 nucleotides matching TRBD2. This clonotype was obtained from a female donor with multiple sclerosis, enrolled in a pregnancy study. Material: CD4+ T cells from peripheral blood mononuclear cells, obtained before pregnancy. DNA for the CDR3: TGTGCCAGCTCACCTTCCCGACTAGCGGGAAACCAAGAGACCCAGTACTTC. It yields the protein CASSPSRLAGNQETQYF.